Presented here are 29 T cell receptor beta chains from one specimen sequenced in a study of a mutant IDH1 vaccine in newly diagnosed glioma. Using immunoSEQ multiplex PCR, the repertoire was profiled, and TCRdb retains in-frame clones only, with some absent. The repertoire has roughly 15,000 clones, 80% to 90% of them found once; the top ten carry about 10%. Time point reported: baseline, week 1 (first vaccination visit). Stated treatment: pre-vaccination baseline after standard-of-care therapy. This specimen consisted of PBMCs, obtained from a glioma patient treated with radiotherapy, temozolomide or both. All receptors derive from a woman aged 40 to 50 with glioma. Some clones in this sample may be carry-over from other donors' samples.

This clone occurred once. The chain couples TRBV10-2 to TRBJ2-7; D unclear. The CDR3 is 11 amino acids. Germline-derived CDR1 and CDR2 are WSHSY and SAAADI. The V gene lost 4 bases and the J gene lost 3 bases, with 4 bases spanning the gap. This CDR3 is CASSGSYEQYF. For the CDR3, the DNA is TGCGCCAGCAGTGGGAGCTACGAGCAGTACTTC.

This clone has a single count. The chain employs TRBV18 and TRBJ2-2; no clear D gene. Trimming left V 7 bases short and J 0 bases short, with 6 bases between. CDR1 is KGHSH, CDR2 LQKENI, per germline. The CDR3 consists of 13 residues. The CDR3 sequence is CASYAANTGELFF. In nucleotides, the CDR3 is TGTGCCAGCTATGCAGCGAACACCGGGGAGCTGTTTTTT. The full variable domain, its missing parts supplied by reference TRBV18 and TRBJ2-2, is NAGVMQNPRHLVRRRGQEARLRCSPMKGHSHVYWYRQLPEEGLKFMVYLQKENIIDESGMPKERFSAEFPKEGPSILRIQQVVRGDSAAYFCASYAANTGELFFGEGSRLTVL.

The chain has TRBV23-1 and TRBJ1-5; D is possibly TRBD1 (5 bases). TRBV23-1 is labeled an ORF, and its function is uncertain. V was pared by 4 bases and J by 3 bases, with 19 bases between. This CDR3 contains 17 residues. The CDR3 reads CASSPPLGGDFNQPQHF. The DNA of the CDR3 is TGCGCCAGCAGTCCCCCGTTGGGGGGGGACTTCAATCAGCCCCAGCATTTT.

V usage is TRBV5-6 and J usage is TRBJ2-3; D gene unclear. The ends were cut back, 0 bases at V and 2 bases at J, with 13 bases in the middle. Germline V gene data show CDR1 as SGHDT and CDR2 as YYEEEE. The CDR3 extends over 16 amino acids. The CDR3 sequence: CASSLVGTTFTDTQYF. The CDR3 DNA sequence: TGTGCCAGCAGCTTGGTTGGCACTACCTTCACAGATACGCAGTATTTT.

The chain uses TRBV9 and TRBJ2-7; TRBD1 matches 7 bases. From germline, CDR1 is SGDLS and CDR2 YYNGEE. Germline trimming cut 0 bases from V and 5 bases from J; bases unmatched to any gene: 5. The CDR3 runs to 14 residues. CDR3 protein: CASSVGHRGDEQYF. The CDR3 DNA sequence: TGTGCCAGCAGCGTAGGGCACAGGGGCGACGAGCAGTACTTC. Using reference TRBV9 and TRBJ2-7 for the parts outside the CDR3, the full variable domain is DSGVTQTPKHLITATGQRVTLRCSPRSGDLSVYWYQQSLDQGLQFLIQYYNGEERAKGNILERFSAQQFPDLHSELNLSSLELGDSALYFCASSVGHRGDEQYFGPGTRLTVT.

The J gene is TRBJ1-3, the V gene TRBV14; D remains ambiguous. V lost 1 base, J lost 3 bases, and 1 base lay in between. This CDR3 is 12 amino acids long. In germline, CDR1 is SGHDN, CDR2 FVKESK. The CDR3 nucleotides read TGTGCCAGCAGCCAAGTTGGAAACACCATATATTTT. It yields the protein CASSQVGNTIYF.

The CDR3 DNA reads TGTGCCAGCAGTGAATATGGAGGGGGATCCACCGGGGAGCTGTTTTTT. Amino acids: CASSEYGGGSTGELFF. The chain employs TRBV25-1 and TRBJ2-2, with D perhaps assigned TRBD1 or TRBD2 (6 bases each). Deletions cut 0 bases from V and 4 bases from J, with 12 bases between. Germline CDR1 and CDR2: MGHDK and SYGVNS. The CDR3 runs 16 residues.

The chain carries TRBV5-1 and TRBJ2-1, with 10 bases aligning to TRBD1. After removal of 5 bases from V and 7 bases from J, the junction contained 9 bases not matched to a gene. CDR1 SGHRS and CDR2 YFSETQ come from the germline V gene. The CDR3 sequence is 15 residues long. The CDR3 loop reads CASRRTGGPLNEQFF. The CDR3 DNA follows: TGCGCCAGCAGGCGGACAGGGGGACCTCTAAATGAGCAGTTCTTC.

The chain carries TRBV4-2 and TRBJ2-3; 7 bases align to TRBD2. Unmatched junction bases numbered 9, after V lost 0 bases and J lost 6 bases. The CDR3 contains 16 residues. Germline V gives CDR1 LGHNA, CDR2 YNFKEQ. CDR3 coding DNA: TGTGCCAGCAGCCAAGATCATCCAGCGGGATCTGATACGCAGTATTTT. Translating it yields CASSQDHPAGSDTQYF.

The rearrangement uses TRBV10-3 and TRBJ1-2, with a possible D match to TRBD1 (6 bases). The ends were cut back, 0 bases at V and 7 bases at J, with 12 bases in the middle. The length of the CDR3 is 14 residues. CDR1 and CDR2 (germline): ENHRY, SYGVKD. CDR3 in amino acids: CAISESRGLSGYTF. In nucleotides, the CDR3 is TGTGCCATCAGTGAGTCGAGGGGGTTAAGTGGCTACACCTTC.

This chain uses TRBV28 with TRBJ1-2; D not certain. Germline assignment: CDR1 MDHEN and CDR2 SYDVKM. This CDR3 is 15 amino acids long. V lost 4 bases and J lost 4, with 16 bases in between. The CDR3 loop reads CASSSSSGSPYGYTF. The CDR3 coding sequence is TGTGCCAGCAGTTCCTCGTCCGGTAGCCCCTATGGCTACACCTTC.

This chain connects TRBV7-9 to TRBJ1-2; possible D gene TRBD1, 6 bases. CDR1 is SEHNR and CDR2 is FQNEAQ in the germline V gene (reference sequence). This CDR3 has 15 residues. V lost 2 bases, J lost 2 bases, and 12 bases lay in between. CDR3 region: CASSLSRQGNYGYTF. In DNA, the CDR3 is TGTGCCAGCAGCTTAAGCAGGCAGGGGAACTATGGCTACACCTTC.

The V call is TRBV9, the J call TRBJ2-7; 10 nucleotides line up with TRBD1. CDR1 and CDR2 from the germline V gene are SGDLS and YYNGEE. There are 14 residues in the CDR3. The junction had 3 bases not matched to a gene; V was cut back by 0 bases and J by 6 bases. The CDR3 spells CASSVGGQGGEQYF. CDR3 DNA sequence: TGTGCCAGCAGCGTAGGAGGACAGGGGGGCGAGCAGTACTTC.

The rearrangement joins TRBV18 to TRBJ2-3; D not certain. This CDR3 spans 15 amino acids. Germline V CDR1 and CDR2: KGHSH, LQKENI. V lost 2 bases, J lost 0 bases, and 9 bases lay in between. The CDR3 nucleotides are TGTGCCAGCTCACCAATTGCGTCAAGCACAGATACGCAGTATTTT. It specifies CASSPIASSTDTQYF.

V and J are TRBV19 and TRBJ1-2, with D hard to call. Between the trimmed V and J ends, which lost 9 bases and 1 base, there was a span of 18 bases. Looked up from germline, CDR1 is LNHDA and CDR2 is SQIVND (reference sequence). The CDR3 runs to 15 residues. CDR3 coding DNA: TGTGCCAGCAGAGATAGTTTAAGGAGTAACTATGGCTACACCTTC. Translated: CASRDSLRSNYGYTF.

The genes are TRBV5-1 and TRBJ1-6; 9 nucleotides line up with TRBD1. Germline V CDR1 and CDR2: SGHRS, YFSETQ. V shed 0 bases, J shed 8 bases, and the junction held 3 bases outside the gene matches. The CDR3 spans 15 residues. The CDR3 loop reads CASSLGGQGYSPLHF. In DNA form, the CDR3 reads TGCGCCAGCAGCTTGGGGGGACAGGGTTATTCACCCCTCCACTTT.

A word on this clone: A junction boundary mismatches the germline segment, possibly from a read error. As DNA, the CDR3 is TGTGCTAGCACTCAGGGGGTAGCAAACACTGAAGCTTTCTTT. Translated: CASTQGVANTEAFF. The rearrangement joins TRBV7-7 to TRBJ1-1, with 7 bases matching TRBD1. CDR3 length equals 14 residues. Germline V gives CDR1 SSHAT, CDR2 FNYEAQ (reference sequence).

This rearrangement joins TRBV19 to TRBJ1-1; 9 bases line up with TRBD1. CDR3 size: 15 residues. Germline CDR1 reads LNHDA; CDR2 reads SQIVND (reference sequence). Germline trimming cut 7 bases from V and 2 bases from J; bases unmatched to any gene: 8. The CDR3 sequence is CASIGTGFVNTEAFF. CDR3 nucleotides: TGTGCCAGTATCGGGACAGGGTTCGTAAACACTGAAGCTTTCTTT.

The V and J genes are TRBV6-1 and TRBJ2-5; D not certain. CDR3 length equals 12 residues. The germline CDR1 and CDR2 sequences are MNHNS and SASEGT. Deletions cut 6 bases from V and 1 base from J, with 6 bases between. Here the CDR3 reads CASRHFQETQYF. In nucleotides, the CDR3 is TGTGCCAGCAGACACTTCCAAGAGACCCAGTACTTC.

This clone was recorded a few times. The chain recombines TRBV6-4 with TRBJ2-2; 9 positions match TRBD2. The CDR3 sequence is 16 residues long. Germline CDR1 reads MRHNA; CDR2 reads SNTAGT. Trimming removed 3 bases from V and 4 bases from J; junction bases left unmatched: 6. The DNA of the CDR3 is TGTGCCAGCAGTGAAGACGCGGGGGGGGCCACCGGGGAGCTGTTTTTT. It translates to CASSEDAGGATGELFF.

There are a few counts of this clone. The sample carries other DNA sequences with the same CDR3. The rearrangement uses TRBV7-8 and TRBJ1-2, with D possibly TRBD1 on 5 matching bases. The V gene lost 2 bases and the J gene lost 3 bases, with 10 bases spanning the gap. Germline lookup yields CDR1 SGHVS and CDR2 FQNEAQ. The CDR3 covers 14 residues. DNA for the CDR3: TGTGCCAGCAGCTTATTGGGGGAAGACTATGGCTACACCTTC. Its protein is CASSLLGEDYGYTF.

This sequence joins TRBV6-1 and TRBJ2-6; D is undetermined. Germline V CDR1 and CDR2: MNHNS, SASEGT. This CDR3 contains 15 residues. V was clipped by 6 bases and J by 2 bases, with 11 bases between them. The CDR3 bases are TGTGCCAGCAGGGATTCTCGGGCTGGGGCCAACGTCCTGACTTTC. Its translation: CASRDSRAGANVLTF.

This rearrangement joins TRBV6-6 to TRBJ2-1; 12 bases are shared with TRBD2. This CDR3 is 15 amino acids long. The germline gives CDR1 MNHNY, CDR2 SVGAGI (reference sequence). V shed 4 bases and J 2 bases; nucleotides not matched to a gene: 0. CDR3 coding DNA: TGTGCCAGCAGTTCTAGCGGGAGGGCCTACAATGAGCAGTTCTTC. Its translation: CASSSSGRAYNEQFF.

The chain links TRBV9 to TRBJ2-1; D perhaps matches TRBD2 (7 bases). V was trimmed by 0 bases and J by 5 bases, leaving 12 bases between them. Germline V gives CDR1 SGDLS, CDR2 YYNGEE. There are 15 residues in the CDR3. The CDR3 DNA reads TGTGCCAGCAGCGTAGAGGCGGGGGCCCACAATGAGCAGTTCTTC. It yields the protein CASSVEAGAHNEQFF. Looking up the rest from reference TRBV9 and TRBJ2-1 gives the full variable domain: DSGVTQTPKHLITATGQRVTLRCSPRSGDLSVYWYQQSLDQGLQFLIQYYNGEERAKGNILERFSAQQFPDLHSELNLSSLELGDSALYFCASSVEAGAHNEQFFGPGTRLTVL.

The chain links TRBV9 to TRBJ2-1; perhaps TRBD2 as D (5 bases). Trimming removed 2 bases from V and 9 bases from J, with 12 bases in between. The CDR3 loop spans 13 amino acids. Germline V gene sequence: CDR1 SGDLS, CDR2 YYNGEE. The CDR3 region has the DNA TGTGCCAGCAGCGTCACCAGCGGCGGTGAGCAGTTCTTC. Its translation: CASSVTSGGEQFF.

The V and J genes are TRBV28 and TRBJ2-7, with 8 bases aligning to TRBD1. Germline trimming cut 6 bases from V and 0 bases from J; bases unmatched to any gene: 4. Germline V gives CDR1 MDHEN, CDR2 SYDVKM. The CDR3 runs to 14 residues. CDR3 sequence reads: CASSRTGNSYEQYF. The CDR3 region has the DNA TGTGCCAGCAGCCGGACAGGGAACTCCTACGAGCAGTACTTC.

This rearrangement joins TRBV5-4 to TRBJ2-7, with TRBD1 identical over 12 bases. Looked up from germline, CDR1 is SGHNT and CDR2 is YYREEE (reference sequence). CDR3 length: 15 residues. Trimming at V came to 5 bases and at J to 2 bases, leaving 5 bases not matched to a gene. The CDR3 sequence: CASSWDRGLAYEQYF. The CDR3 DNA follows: TGTGCCAGCAGTTGGGACAGGGGGCTCGCCTACGAGCAGTACTTC.

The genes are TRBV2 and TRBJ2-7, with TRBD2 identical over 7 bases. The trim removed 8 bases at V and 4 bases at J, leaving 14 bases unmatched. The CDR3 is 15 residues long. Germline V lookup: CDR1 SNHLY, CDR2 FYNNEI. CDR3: CASVIPREKLYEQYF. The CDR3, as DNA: TGTGCCAGCGTTATCCCGCGGGAGAAACTTTACGAGCAGTACTTC. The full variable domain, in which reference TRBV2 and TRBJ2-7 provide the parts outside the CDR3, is EPEVTQTPSHQVTQMGQEVILRCVPISNHLYFYWYRQILGQKVEFLVSFYNNEISEKSEIFDDQFSVERPDGSNFTLKIRSTKLEDSAMYFCASVIPREKLYEQYFGPGTRLTVT.

The CDR3 coding sequence is TGTGCCAGCAGCCCGGGACAGGGGGCCCAGCATTTT. It codes for CASSPGQGAQHF. The rearrangement links TRBV7-8 to TRBJ1-5, with 11 nucleotides matching TRBD1. Germline V gene data show CDR1 as SGHVS and CDR2 as FQNEAQ. V dropped 5 bases and J dropped 11; count of bases not matched to a gene: 2. The CDR3 has 12 amino acids.